The clone carrying this T cell receptor (beta chain) was seen a single time. The data stem from a study of control samples from healthy donors and cancer patients. Profiling relied on immunoSEQ multiplex PCR, and the TCRdb table lists in-frame clones only, not all of them. The sample holds about 140,000 clones, 90% to 95% seen once. The CDR3 has 14 residues. CDR1 and CDR2 (germline): MRHNA, SNTAGT. Trimming removed 5 bases from V and 6 bases from J; junction bases left unmatched: 2. The chain links TRBV6-4 to TRBJ1-6; the match to TRBD1 covers 9 bases. Sequenced material: blood. This TCR derives from a man between 40 and 49 years old in good health. This CDR3 reads CASSMTGGNSPLHF. In DNA, the CDR3 is TGTGCCAGCAGTATGACAGGGGGTAATTCACCCCTCCACTTT.